These 27 T cell receptor beta chains came from one sample sequenced in a study of blood T cell repertoires in COVID-19. Sequencing was performed with immunoSEQ multiplex PCR; in TCRdb, only in-frame clones are kept and a portion is missing. Here the sample spans fewer than 250,000 clones, about four fifths being singletons. Sequenced: peripheral blood. These receptors originate from a woman aged 40 to 50 with active or convalescent COVID-19.

With regard to this clone: At one end, the junction sequence differs from germline, possibly due to a read error. The gene calls are TRBV19 and TRBJ2-7; possible D gene TRBD1, 6 bases. This CDR3 is 15 amino acids long. Germline values: CDR1 LNHDA, CDR2 SQIVND (reference sequence). CDR3 sequence (DNA): TGTGTCAGTAGTATAGAGGCAGGGGCTACCTACGAGCAGTACTTC. It encodes CVSSIEAGATYEQYF.

This chain connects TRBV11-3 to TRBJ1-2; 8 bases match TRBD1. CDR1 is SGHNT and CDR2 is YENEEA in the germline V gene. V shed 5 bases and J 5 bases; nucleotides not matched to a gene: 4. This CDR3 region has 13 residues. The CDR3 nucleotides read TGTGCCAGCAGCCCAGGGGGCCTTTATGGCTACACCTTC. Protein: CASSPGGLYGYTF.

This sequence joins TRBV28 and TRBJ2-1, with 7 positions matching TRBD1. The trim removed 4 bases at V and 7 bases at J, leaving 7 bases unmatched. The CDR3 has 14 amino acids. CDR1 MDHEN and CDR2 SYDVKM come from the germline V gene. The CDR3 DNA follows: TGTGCCAGCAGTTCCCTCGGGACAGATAATGAGCAGTTCTTC. Its translation is CASSSLGTDNEQFF.

The chain recombines TRBV9 with TRBJ1-1, with 9 bases aligning to TRBD1. Per germline, CDR1 SGDLS and CDR2 YYNGEE. This CDR3 region has 17 residues. The J segment lost 6 bases and the V segment lost 2 bases, leaving 14 bases of the junction unmatched. For the CDR3, the DNA is TGTGCCAGCAGCGTGGCCGGGACAGGGTTCGGGGACGCTGAAGCTTTCTTT. Its translation is CASSVAGTGFGDAEAFF.

This CDR3 is CASSDPGTSHGYTF. Here the CDR3 DNA reads TGTGCCAGCAGTGACCCCGGGACATCCCATGGCTACACCTTC. This chain joins TRBV6-1 and TRBJ1-2, with D possibly TRBD1 on 6 matching bases. V lost 3 bases and J lost 6, with 14 bases in between. CDR3 length: 14 residues. Germline CDR1 reads MNHNS; CDR2 reads SASEGT.

This clone was found once. This chain uses TRBV6-5 with TRBJ1-2, with D uncertain. The V gene lost 0 bases and the J gene lost 0 bases, with 11 bases spanning the gap. Germline V lookup: CDR1 MNHEY, CDR2 SVGAGI. This CDR3 is 16 amino acids long. CDR3 loop: CASSYSKFQANYGYTF. DNA of the CDR3: TGTGCCAGCAGTTACTCGAAGTTCCAGGCTAACTATGGCTACACCTTC.

The chain links TRBV30 to TRBJ2-7, with TRBD1 matching over 8 bases. The V segment lost 5 bases and the J segment 3 bases; nucleotides outside the gene matches: 3. This CDR3 is 12 amino acids long. CDR1 is GTSNPN, CDR2 SVGIG, per germline (reference sequence). The CDR3 protein is CAWDRGLYEQYF. The CDR3 DNA reads as TGTGCCTGGGACAGGGGACTCTACGAGCAGTACTTC.

The rearrangement joins TRBV5-1 to TRBJ2-7; maybe TRBD1 (5 bases). There are 12 residues in the CDR3. V lost 1 base, J lost 6 bases, and 8 bases lay in between. Germline V gene data show CDR1 as SGHRS and CDR2 as YFSETQ. The CDR3 is CASSLRGGEQYF. The CDR3 DNA follows: TGCGCCAGCAGCTTGAGGGGTGGCGAGCAGTACTTC.

The CDR3 sequence: CASSARTGDGYTF. The CDR3 bases are TGTGCCAGCAGCGCGCGGACAGGGGATGGCTACACCTTC. The chain has TRBV21-1 and TRBJ1-2; the table's D call of TRBD1 was not tested on the DNA. TRBV21-1 corresponds to a pseudogene. The CDR3 length is 13 residues.

This clone was seen only a few times. This sequence joins TRBV11-3 and TRBJ2-7; 7 nucleotides line up with TRBD1. Looked up from germline, CDR1 is SGHNT and CDR2 is YENEEA. The CDR3 runs to 15 residues. Trimming took 5 bases from V and 4 from J; bases not matched to a gene: 11. Here the CDR3 DNA reads TGTGCCAGCAGCGTTATCGCAGGACAGGAGTACGAGCAGTACTTC. Encoded protein: CASSVIAGQEYEQYF.

This sequence joins TRBV5-1 and TRBJ1-3; TRBD1 might be the D (6 bases). The V end lost 4 bases, the J end lost 3 bases, and 14 bases lay between the germline ends. Germline lookup yields CDR1 SGHRS and CDR2 YFSETQ. The CDR3 sequence is 15 residues long. The CDR3 DNA reads TGCGCCAGCAGCCTTTTGGGGGCGAGTGGAAACACCATATATTTT. Its protein product is CASSLLGASGNTIYF.

The rearrangement uses TRBV5-1 and TRBJ1-1; unclear D gene. V gave up 2 bases and J gave up 2 bases, with 10 bases separating them. CDR1 is SGHRS and CDR2 is YFSETQ in the germline V gene. The length of the CDR3 is 14 residues. CDR3 sequence reads: CASSLHTDNTEAFF. CDR3 DNA sequence: TGCGCCAGCAGCTTACATACAGACAACACTGAAGCTTTCTTT.

The gene calls are TRBV7-9 and TRBJ2-3, with 8 bases aligning to TRBD2. The CDR3 runs to 16 residues. Trimming removed 1 base from V and 0 bases from J; junction bases left unmatched: 3. Germline lookup yields CDR1 SEHNR and CDR2 FQNEAQ (reference sequence). Written as DNA, the CDR3 is TGTGCCAGCAGCTTAGTCCTAGCGGGTAGCACAGATACGCAGTATTTT. Translation gives CASSLVLAGSTDTQYF.

The chain carries TRBV4-3 and TRBJ1-3; D is possibly TRBD1 (6 bases). The V end lost 0 bases, the J end lost 1 base, and 10 bases lay between the germline ends. The CDR3 is made up of 16 amino acids. Germline V gene sequence: CDR1 LGHNA, CDR2 YSLEER. The CDR3 sequence is CASSQDQGGSGNTIYF. CDR3 in DNA: TGCGCCAGCAGCCAAGATCAAGGGGGTTCTGGAAACACCATATATTTT.

This clone was counted once. The rearrangement links TRBV6-6 to TRBJ1-3; 7 nucleotides match TRBD1. Looked up from germline, CDR1 is MNHNY and CDR2 is SVGAGI (reference sequence). The CDR3 spans 16 residues. Trimming took 5 bases from V and 0 from J; bases not matched to a gene: 7. The CDR3 DNA reads TGTGCCAGCAGTACAAACCGGGACAGCTCTGGAAACACCATATATTTT. This gives the protein CASSTNRDSSGNTIYF.

V is TRBV5-1 and J is TRBJ1-1, with D unresolved. V lost 0 bases, J lost 1 base, and 4 bases lay in between. This CDR3 comprises 13 residues. CDR1 SGHRS and CDR2 YFSETQ come from the germline V gene. In nucleotides, the CDR3 is TGCGCCAGCAGCTTGGCCAAGAACACTGAAGCTTTCTTT. Amino acid sequence: CASSLAKNTEAFF.

V gene TRBV11-2 combines with J gene TRBJ1-2, with 8 bases lining up with TRBD1. This CDR3 spans 15 amino acids. Germline V gene lookup returns CDR1 SGHAT and CDR2 FQNNGV. V lost 1 base, J lost 4 bases, and 5 bases stayed unmatched. CDR3 sequence: CASSLGTGISYGYTF. DNA for the CDR3: TGTGCCAGCAGCTTAGGGACAGGGATCAGCTATGGCTACACCTTC.

The CDR3: CASSQRGFQETQYF. The CDR3 DNA is TGTGCCAGCAGCCAAAGGGGCTTCCAAGAGACCCAGTACTTC. The rearrangement links TRBV7-9 to TRBJ2-5; a possible D gene is TRBD1 (5 bases). V shed 5 bases and J shed 1 base, with 11 bases lying between them. Germline loops: CDR1 SEHNR, CDR2 FQNEAQ (reference sequence). This CDR3 contains 14 residues. The entire variable domain, with the rest obtained from reference TRBV7-9 and TRBJ2-5, is as follows: DTGVSQNPRHKITKRGQNVTFRCDPISEHNRLYWYRQTLGQGPEFLTYFQNEAQLEKSRLLSDRFSAERPKGSFSTLEIQRTEQGDSAMYLCASSQRGFQETQYFGPGTRLLVL.

The gene calls are TRBV29-1 and TRBJ1-4, with D possibly TRBD1 on 6 matching bases. In germline, CDR1 is SQVTM, CDR2 ANQGSEA. Trimming shortened V by 6 bases and J by 2 bases, and 13 bases separated the two germline ends. This CDR3 comprises 14 residues. DNA of the CDR3: TGCAGCGTCCTCAGGGGTTCCACTAATGAAAAACTGTTTTTT. It is translated as CSVLRGSTNEKLFF.

The chain employs TRBV6-1 and TRBJ2-7; 9 bases are shared with TRBD1. Germline-derived CDR1 and CDR2 are MNHNS and SASEGT. The CDR3 has 15 amino acids. With V trimmed by 6 bases and J by 5 bases, 11 bases remained unmatched. The CDR3 loop is CASSHHQGQGDEQYF. CDR3 coding DNA: TGTGCCAGCAGCCACCATCAGGGACAGGGCGACGAGCAGTACTTC.

This chain's CDR3 is CASIDPGQGNTGELFF. In DNA form, the CDR3 reads TGTGCCAGCATTGACCCGGGACAGGGTAACACCGGGGAGCTGTTTTTT. V usage is TRBV2 and J usage is TRBJ2-2; 9 bases line up with TRBD1. The CDR3 has 16 amino acids. V lost 7 bases to trimming and J lost 2 bases; unmatched junction nucleotides: 8. The germline V gene has CDR1 SNHLY and CDR2 FYNNEI.

The chain uses TRBV4-1 and TRBJ2-7; D unresolved. Germline V lookup: CDR1 MGHRA, CDR2 YSYEKL. This CDR3 has 12 residues. Deletions cut 1 base from V and 5 bases from J, with 6 bases between. CDR3 coding DNA: TGCGCCAGCAGCCAAGTAGAGAACGAGCAGTACTTC. It codes for CASSQVENEQYF.

The CDR3 bases are TGTGCCAGCAGCTTATTGGGGAGTACAGATACGCAGTATTTT. Its protein is CASSLLGSTDTQYF. The V gene is TRBV7-3, the J gene TRBJ2-3; TRBD2 might be the D (5 bases). V gave up 2 bases and J gave up 3 bases, with 9 bases separating them. The CDR3 consists of 14 residues. The germline gives CDR1 SGHTA, CDR2 FQGTGA. Based on the CDR3 plus reference TRBV7-3 and TRBJ2-3, the full variable domain is GAGVSQTPSNKVTEKGKYVELRCDPISGHTALYWYRQSLGQGPEFLIYFQGTGAADDSGLPNDRFFAVRPEGSVSTLKIQRTERGDSAVYLCASSLLGSTDTQYFGPGTRLTVL.

In this sample, this clone turned up a few times. The CDR3 DNA sequence: TGTGCCAGTAGTCCCCGTACGACAGTCCCTCATGGCTACACCTTC. It encodes CASSPRTTVPHGYTF. This rearrangement joins TRBV19 to TRBJ1-2; maybe TRBD1 (5 bases). CDR3 length equals 15 residues. Trimming took 5 bases from V and 6 from J, leaving 19 bases between them. Germline V gives CDR1 LNHDA, CDR2 SQIVND (reference sequence).

This clone was detected a few times. V is TRBV10-2 and J is TRBJ2-2; 7 nucleotides agree with TRBD2. CDR3 length equals 13 residues. Trimming cost V 8 bases and J 7 bases; bases outside gene matches: 7. Germline CDR1 WSHSY, CDR2 SAAADI. The CDR3 sequence: CASARGRGGELFF. In DNA form, the CDR3 reads TGCGCCAGCGCACGCGGGAGAGGCGGGGAGCTGTTTTTT.

This chain joins TRBV6-5 and TRBJ2-1, with D maybe TRBD1 (6 bases). V gave up 10 bases and J gave up 0 bases, with 10 bases separating them. Germline CDR1 is MNHEY and CDR2 is SVGAGI. CDR3 length equals 13 residues. DNA of the CDR3: TGTGCCAAGACGGACAGCTCCTACAATGAGCAGTTCTTC. This gives the protein CAKTDSSYNEQFF.

The chain combines TRBV4-3 with TRBJ2-6; a weak D match, TRBD1 (6 bases). V lost 2 bases and J lost 8, with 10 bases in between. Germline-derived CDR1 and CDR2 are LGHNA and YSLEER. The CDR3 has 14 amino acids. The CDR3 protein is CASSQPTGSNVLTF. DNA for the CDR3: TGCGCCAGCAGCCAACCGACAGGTTCCAACGTCCTGACTTTC.